The 25 T cell receptor beta chains reported below all come from one sample, sequenced in a study of breast tumors, draining lymph nodes, adjacent tissues. Each CDR3 protein is one row after TCRdb ran MiXCR on the multiplex PCR reads. Here the sample spans approximately 120,000 distinct CDR3 sequences, 21% being singletons. Breast cancer patients provided tissue from their axillary draining lymph nodes. Sequenced material: axillary lymph node tissue. Source of these receptors: a female donor with breast cancer. Some clones in this sample may be carry-over from other donors' samples.

This clonotype was detected ten times or more. This chain uses TRBV29-1 with TRBJ2-1, with D possibly TRBD1 on 5 matching bases. V lost 6 bases and J 2 bases, leaving 20 bases between the germline ends. The CDR3 consists of 16 residues. Germline CDR1 reads SQVTM; CDR2 reads ANQGSEA. CDR3 DNA sequence: TGCAGCGTCGGCAGTGGGGTGGACATCCCCTACAATGAGCAGTTCTTC. Amino acid sequence: CSVGSGVDIPYNEQFF.

This clonotype was recorded many times. This sequence joins TRBV6-5 and TRBJ2-1; weak D call: TRBD1 (6 bases). Germline CDR1 MNHEY, CDR2 SVGAGI. The CDR3 covers 15 residues. The V end was cut by 0 bases, the J end by 5 bases, with 11 bases between. The CDR3 protein is CASSYSGAKDNEQFF. The CDR3 region has the DNA TGTGCCAGCAGTTACTCGGGGGCTAAAGACAATGAGCAGTTCTTC.

Points on this clonotype: The junction differs from germline at one of its ends, possibly a read error. This chain connects TRBV4-1 to TRBJ1-4; 9 bases line up with TRBD1. Germline V CDR1 and CDR2: MGHRA, YSYEKL. The CDR3 has 14 residues. The CDR3 DNA reads TGCGCCAGCAGCCCGGACAGGGGAGGTGAAGAACTGTTTTTT. The encoded protein is CASSPDRGGEELFF.

This clonotype was picked up many times. V is TRBV28 and J is TRBJ2-7, with a tentative D call TRBD2 (6 bases). The CDR3 is 14 amino acids. Deletions cut 4 bases from V and 3 bases from J, with 13 bases between. Germline V gene lookup returns CDR1 MDHEN and CDR2 SYDVKM. CDR3 coding DNA: TGTGCCAGCAGTTCCGCGGGACCCGGCTACGAGCAGTACTTC. Translation: CASSSAGPGYEQYF.

To note about this clonotype: A much larger clone lies a single base off, so this may be a read error. The gene calls are TRBV6-1 and TRBJ1-4; maybe TRBD1 (6 bases). Trimming left V 1 base short and J 10 bases short, with 16 bases between. The CDR3 is made up of 15 amino acids. Germline V gene sequence: CDR1 MNHNS, CDR2 SASEGT. The CDR3 loop reads CASSEGGRGGGKLFF. The CDR3 bases are TGTGCCAGCAGTGAAGGCGGGCGAGGGGGGGGAAAACTGTTTTTT.

The sample holds many counts of this clonotype. CDR3 sequence: CASSYSGESNQPQHF. CDR3 DNA: TGTGCCAGCAGTTACTCAGGGGAGAGCAATCAGCCCCAGCATTTT. V is TRBV6-5 and J is TRBJ1-5, with TRBD1 as a possible D gene (5 bases). Trimming cost V 0 bases and J 1 base, with 7 bases left between them. CDR1 and CDR2 (germline): MNHEY, SVGAGI. This CDR3 comprises 15 residues.

As concerns this clonotype: One base away lies a much larger clone, so this may be a sequencing read error. The chain uses TRBV4-1 and TRBJ1-4; unclear D gene. The germline V and J ends were trimmed by 4 bases and 5 bases, with 11 bases remaining between them. The CDR3 covers 14 residues. Germline CDR1 is MGHRA and CDR2 is YSYEKL. The CDR3 bases are TGCGCCAGCAGCCGAGAAGGAGGGAATGAAAAACTGTTTTTT. As protein: CASSREGGNEKLFF.

This clonotype occurred many times. CDR3 region: CAWGMGVNTGELFF. The CDR3 bases are TGTGCCTGGGGGATGGGCGTGAACACCGGGGAGCTGTTTTTT. The J gene is TRBJ2-2, the V gene TRBV30; D ambiguous. The CDR3 is 14 amino acids. V was trimmed by 5 bases and J by 1 base, leaving 11 bases between them. Per the germline V gene, CDR1 is GTSNPN and CDR2 is SVGIG (reference sequence).

The genes are TRBV7-2 and TRBJ2-6; tentative D call: TRBD2 (6 bases). There are 20 residues in the CDR3. Deletions cut 5 bases from V and 0 bases from J, with 23 bases between. Germline V CDR1 and CDR2: SGHTA, FQGNSA. The CDR3 nucleotides are TGTGCCAGCAGCCCCCGACTAGTCGGGGGAGTTAGCTCTGGGGCCAACGTCCTGACTTTC. Its translation is CASSPRLVGGVSSGANVLTF.

With respect to this clonotype: Since the CDR3 does not end with the conserved phenylalanine or tryptophan, this likely comes from a read error. The chain employs TRBV7-9 and TRBJ2-5; D assignment may be TRBD1 or TRBD2 (5 bases each). The CDR3 covers 13 residues. CDR1 is SEHNR and CDR2 is FQNEAQ in the germline V gene (reference sequence). The CDR3, as DNA: TGCGCCAGCTGCCCCTGGGGGCAAGAGACCCAGTACTCC. This codes for CASCPWGQETQYS.

With respect to this clonotype: With a much larger clone just one base away, this may be a read error. V is TRBV4-1 and J is TRBJ2-5; 10 bases are shared with TRBD2. Germline assignment: CDR1 MGHRA and CDR2 YSYEKL. CDR3 length: 17 residues. Trimming removed 4 bases from V and 3 bases from J; junction bases left unmatched: 11. Here the CDR3 DNA reads TGCGCCAGCAGCCGAGCGGGAGGACTAGCGGAGAAAGAGACCCAGTACTTC. It is translated as CASSRAGGLAEKETQYF.

The chain uses TRBV10-2 and TRBJ2-5; D might be TRBD2 (6 bases). Germline V gene lookup returns CDR1 WSHSY and CDR2 SAAADI. The CDR3 loop spans 14 amino acids. V was cut by 3 bases and J by 4 bases, with 12 bases left in between. As DNA, the CDR3 is TGCGCCAGCAGTGAACGGAGGGAACGAGAGACCCAGTACTTC. Translating gives CASSERRERETQYF.

This clonotype was detected ten times or more. CDR3 sequence reads: CSVATGLETQYF. The CDR3 DNA reads as TGCAGCGTTGCGACAGGGTTGGAGACCCAGTACTTC. The J gene is TRBJ2-5, the V gene TRBV29-1; 7 positions match TRBD1. With 4 bases clipped from V and 5 bases from J, the junction kept 4 bases outside the gene matches. The CDR3 contains 12 residues. CDR1 is SQVTM and CDR2 is ANQGSEA in the germline V gene.

This clonotype was recorded many times. The V and J genes are TRBV20-1 and TRBJ1-6; D gene ambiguous. The ends were cut back, 0 bases at V and 0 bases at J, with 6 bases in the middle. The CDR3 sequence is 15 residues long. The germline V gene has CDR1 DFQATT and CDR2 SNEGSKA (reference sequence). The CDR3 is CSARDLTSYNSPLHF. As DNA, the CDR3 is TGCAGTGCTAGAGATCTGACCTCCTATAATTCACCCCTCCACTTT.

This clonotype was picked up many times. The chain uses TRBV5-6 and TRBJ2-1, with 8 bases lining up with TRBD2. The CDR3 spans 13 residues. The germline gives CDR1 SGHDT, CDR2 YYEEEE. Losses at the gene ends were 5 bases for V and 9 bases for J; bases not matched to a gene: 7. The DNA of the CDR3 is TGTGCCAGCAGTTTCGGGACTAGTGGTGAGCAGTTCTTC. It translates to CASSFGTSGEQFF.

This clonotype was counted many times. The chain employs TRBV4-1 and TRBJ2-1; either TRBD1 or TRBD2 may fit D (6 bases each). The length of the CDR3 is 13 residues. Germline CDR1 and CDR2: MGHRA and YSYEKL. V lost 2 bases, J lost 9 bases, and 11 bases lay in between. The CDR3 sequence is CASSQIEGGEQFF. The CDR3, as DNA: TGCGCCAGCAGCCAAATAGAGGGGGGTGAGCAGTTCTTC.

This clonotype showed up many times. The V call is TRBV7-8, the J call TRBJ2-2, with TRBD2 matching 7 bases. Germline V gives CDR1 SGHVS, CDR2 FQNEAQ. V dropped 5 bases and J dropped 3; count of bases not matched to a gene: 9. The CDR3 loop spans 16 amino acids. The CDR3, as DNA: TGTGCCAGCAGCCCTCGACTAGCTGGGGACACCGGGGAGCTGTTTTTT. It translates to CASSPRLAGDTGELFF.

J is TRBJ2-1 and V is TRBV18; D is unclear. The V end was cut by 1 base, the J end by 1 base, with 5 bases between. Per germline, CDR1 KGHSH and CDR2 LQKENI. The CDR3 contains 14 residues. Here the CDR3 reads CASSPQLSYNEQFF. CDR3 DNA sequence: TGTGCCAGCTCACCACAGTTGTCCTACAATGAGCAGTTCTTC. The full variable domain, rest sourced from reference TRBV18 and TRBJ2-1, is NAGVMQNPRHLVRRRGQEARLRCSPMKGHSHVYWYRQLPEEGLKFMVYLQKENIIDESGMPKERFSAEFPKEGPSILRIQQVVRGDSAAYFCASSPQLSYNEQFFGPGTRLTVL.

Remarks on this clonotype: A read error may be the cause here, since a much bigger clone is one base away. V gene TRBV6-1 combines with J gene TRBJ2-1; either TRBD1 or TRBD2 may fit D (5 bases each). Germline CDR1 is MNHNS and CDR2 is SASEGT. V was clipped by 6 bases and J by 9 bases, with 18 bases between them. The CDR3 contains 14 residues. CDR3: CASREGGVQGEQFF. CDR3 DNA: TGTGCCAGCAGAGAGGGTGGGGTGCAGGGTGAGCAGTTCTTC.

Regarding this clonotype: This may come from a read error, since a much larger clone is one base off. The CDR3 reads CASNFLIDTQYF. In DNA form, the CDR3 reads TGTGCCAGCAACTTTCTTATAGATACGCAGTATTTT. The rearrangement links TRBV7-9 to TRBJ2-3; D unresolved. The V end lost 7 bases, the J end lost 5 bases, and 10 bases lay between the germline ends. In germline, CDR1 is SEHNR, CDR2 FQNEAQ (reference sequence). The CDR3 consists of 12 residues.

This clonotype was recorded at least ten times. The gene calls are TRBV19 and TRBJ1-4, with D tentatively TRBD1 (6 bases). V shed 5 bases and J shed 8 bases, with 21 bases lying between them. The CDR3 has 16 amino acids. The V gene's germline CDR1 is LNHDA and CDR2 SQIVND (reference sequence). The CDR3 loop is CASSPDSPGAREKLFF. The CDR3 DNA reads as TGTGCCAGTAGTCCCGATTCTCCGGGGGCTCGGGAAAAACTGTTTTTT.

This clonotype came up many times. V is TRBV5-1 and J is TRBJ2-7, with 7 bases identical to TRBD1. CDR3 length: 13 amino acids. The V gene end was trimmed by 7 bases and the J gene end by 7 bases; junction bases not matched to a gene: 11. Germline CDR1 reads SGHRS; CDR2 reads YFSETQ. The CDR3 loop reads CASSEQGFWEQYF. The CDR3 bases are TGCGCCAGCTCGGAACAGGGGTTCTGGGAGCAGTACTTC.

In this sample, this clonotype turned up many times. The chain has TRBV5-1 and TRBJ1-4; the D is unclear. Trimming pared 4 bases from V and 3 bases from J, leaving 7 bases between. Per germline, CDR1 SGHRS and CDR2 YFSETQ. This CDR3 is 13 amino acids long. CDR3 sequence reads: CASSPNPNEKLFF. DNA for the CDR3: TGCGCCAGCAGCCCAAATCCTAATGAAAAACTGTTTTTT.

This clonotype was seen at least ten times. This chain uses TRBV9 with TRBJ2-5; no reliable D call. CDR3 length: 15 amino acids. Per the germline V gene, CDR1 is SGDLS and CDR2 is YYNGEE. The germline V and J ends were trimmed by 2 bases and 5 bases, with 16 bases remaining between them. The CDR3 bases are TGTGCCAGCAGCGTTTATTCTGACTCCCGGGAGACCCAGTACTTC. Translated, it gives CASSVYSDSRETQYF.

This clonotype was seen ten or more times. V is TRBV11-2 and J is TRBJ2-7; the match to TRBD1 covers 8 bases. The CDR3 loop spans 15 amino acids. Germline V CDR1 and CDR2: SGHAT, FQNNGV. V was clipped by 5 bases and J by 2 bases; unmatched bases: 8. CDR3 sequence reads: CASSPDRDIAYEQYF. For the CDR3, the DNA is TGTGCCAGCAGCCCGGACAGGGATATTGCCTACGAGCAGTACTTC.